These 21 T cell receptor beta chains share one sample of origin, sequenced in a study of blood T cell repertoires in COVID-19. Assay used: immunoSEQ multiplex PCR; TCRdb lists only in-frame clones, some missing. The sample yields over 140,000 clones, roughly four fifths seen once. The sequencing sample was made of peripheral blood. Receptor source: a woman aged 55 to 70 with acute or convalescent COVID-19.

The chain links TRBV7-2 to TRBJ2-3; 7 nucleotides match TRBD1. The length of the CDR3 is 13 residues. CDR1 and CDR2 (germline): SGHTA, FQGNSA. The V gene end was trimmed by 4 bases and the J gene end by 10 bases; junction bases not matched to a gene: 8. CDR3 in DNA: TGTGCCAGCAGCTCTGAGAGGGGGCGGGCGCAGTATTTT. It specifies CASSSERGRAQYF. Filled out from reference TRBV7-2 and TRBJ2-3, the complete variable domain reads GAGVSQSPSNKVTEKGKDVELRCDPISGHTALYWYRQSLGQGLEFLIYFQGNSAPDKSGLPSDRFSAERTGGSVSTLTIQRTQQEDSAVYLCASSSERGRAQYFGPGTRLTVL.

The chain combines TRBV20-1 with TRBJ2-5, with 8 bases fitting TRBD1. Germline V CDR1 and CDR2: DFQATT, SNEGSKA (reference sequence). The CDR3 sequence is 11 residues long. Trimming took 5 bases from V and 8 from J; bases not matched to a gene: 4. The CDR3 reads CSARDRLTQYF. The CDR3 DNA sequence: TGCAGTGCTCGGGACAGGTTAACCCAGTACTTC.

The sample holds one count of this clone. This chain uses TRBV5-1 with TRBJ1-1, with D maybe TRBD1 (6 bases). Between the trimmed V and J ends, which lost 2 bases and 6 bases, there was a span of 14 bases. This CDR3 spans 14 amino acids. Germline loops: CDR1 SGHRS, CDR2 YFSETQ. This CDR3 is CASSFVGGRPEAFF. The CDR3 bases are TGCGCCAGCAGCTTTGTAGGGGGTAGGCCTGAAGCTTTCTTT. The full variable domain, with the rest looked up from reference TRBV5-1 and TRBJ1-1, is KAGVTQTPRYLIKTRGQQVTLSCSPISGHRSVSWYQQTPGQGLQFLFEYFSETQRNKGNFPGRFSGRQFSNSRSEMNVSTLELGDSALYLCASSFVGGRPEAFFGQGTRLTVV.

This chain uses TRBV27 with TRBJ2-1; TRBD2 matches at 11 bases. CDR1 is MNHEY and CDR2 is SMNVEV in the germline V gene (reference sequence). Trimming took 5 bases from V and 5 from J; bases not matched to a gene: 20. The CDR3 is 20 amino acids. Here the CDR3 DNA reads TGTGCCAGCAGTATTTTAGCGGGAGGGCCCATAGGGGCGTCTCACAATGAGCAGTTCTTC. It codes for CASSILAGGPIGASHNEQFF.

The rearrangement links TRBV19 to TRBJ2-1; 9 nucleotides align to TRBD2. J was trimmed by 8 bases and V by 4 bases; bases with no gene match: 9. Germline V gene lookup returns CDR1 LNHDA and CDR2 SQIVND (reference sequence). CDR3 size: 15 residues. The CDR3 sequence is CASSKAGGSFDEQFF. The CDR3 DNA sequence: TGTGCCAGTAGTAAAGCGGGAGGTTCGTTCGATGAGCAGTTCTTC.

This clone was detected only a few times. The rearrangement joins TRBV6-2 or TRBV6-3 to TRBJ1-1; 7 nucleotides align to TRBD1. V trimming: 5 bases; J trimming: 5 bases; junction bases outside the gene matches: 5. The CDR3 is 13 residues long. Per germline, CDR1 MNHEY and CDR2 SVGEGT. The CDR3 DNA follows: TGTGCCAGCAGTCACAGGGGATGGACTGAAGCTTTCTTT. Residues: CASSHRGWTEAFF.

The V gene is TRBV6-1, the J gene TRBJ1-6; the D gene is possibly TRBD1 (5 bases). CDR3 size: 15 residues. The ends were cut back, 6 bases at V and 9 bases at J, with 18 bases in the middle. Germline CDR1 reads MNHNS; CDR2 reads SASEGT. CDR3 region: CASRESGQGGSPLHF. CDR3 sequence (DNA): TGTGCCAGCAGGGAAAGTGGGCAGGGTGGTTCACCCCTCCACTTT.

The chain is built from TRBV6-2 or TRBV6-3 and TRBJ2-1, with 14 bases aligning to TRBD2. The CDR3 sequence is 17 residues long. Germline values: CDR1 MNHEY, CDR2 SVGEGT. Trimming at V came to 2 bases and at J to 5 bases, leaving 5 bases not matched to a gene. The CDR3 sequence: CASSYRRGLAGDNEQFF. The CDR3 bases are TGTGCCAGCAGTTACCGGCGGGGACTAGCGGGGGACAATGAGCAGTTCTTC.

The sample holds one count of this clone. This sequence joins TRBV7-9 and TRBJ1-2; the match to TRBD1 covers 7 bases. The CDR3 is made up of 14 amino acids. Germline-derived CDR1 and CDR2 are SEHNR and FQNEAQ (reference sequence). Losses at the gene ends were 7 bases for V and 2 bases for J; bases not matched to a gene: 7. Written as DNA, the CDR3 is TGTGCCAGCACCAGGGACAGCCCAAACTATGGCTACACCTTC. As protein: CASTRDSPNYGYTF.

The chain employs TRBV11-3 and TRBJ1-2, with TRBD1 as a possible D gene (6 bases). The V and J ends lost 5 bases and 5 bases respectively, with 12 bases between them. In germline, CDR1 is SGHNT, CDR2 YENEEA. CDR3 length equals 13 residues. The CDR3 protein is CASSLQGIYGYTF. CDR3 in DNA: TGTGCCAGCAGCCTACAGGGCATATATGGCTACACCTTC.

The chain couples TRBV20-1 to TRBJ1-2, with TRBD1 matching 9 bases. The CDR3 runs to 13 residues. CDR1 and CDR2 from the germline V gene are DFQATT and SNEGSKA (reference sequence). V shed 3 bases and J 9 bases; nucleotides not matched to a gene: 8. CDR3 protein: CSASPTGGLRYTF. The CDR3 DNA sequence: TGCAGTGCTAGTCCTACAGGGGGCCTTCGCTACACCTTC.

The chain carries TRBV9 and TRBJ2-7; D may be TRBD2 (5 bases). Germline CDR1 is SGDLS and CDR2 is YYNGEE. The CDR3 extends over 14 amino acids. Trimming shortened V by 6 bases and J by 6 bases, and 19 bases separated the two germline ends. CDR3 nucleotide sequence: TGTGCCAGCAACAGTACTAGGTTTTTGGGCGAGCAGTACTTC. Protein product: CASNSTRFLGEQYF.

V is TRBV19 and J is TRBJ2-2; maybe TRBD1 (6 bases). V lost 1 base and J lost 6, with 9 bases in between. This CDR3 has 14 amino acids. Germline lookup yields CDR1 LNHDA and CDR2 SQIVND (reference sequence). The CDR3 loop reads CASSIGTAPGELFF. In DNA, the CDR3 is TGTGCCAGTAGTATAGGGACAGCCCCCGGGGAGCTGTTTTTT. The variable domain in full, with the rest retrieved from reference TRBV19 and TRBJ2-2, is DGGITQSPKYLFRKEGQNVTLSCEQNLNHDAMYWYRQDPGQGLRLIYYSQIVNDFQKGDIAEGYSVSREKKESFPLTVTSAQKNPTAFYLCASSIGTAPGELFFGEGSRLTVL.

The V gene is TRBV6-1, the J gene TRBJ1-2, with 7 bases matching TRBD1. Trimming took 2 bases from V and 9 from J; bases not matched to a gene: 9. From germline, CDR1 is MNHNS and CDR2 SASEGT. This CDR3 has 14 amino acids. CDR3 region: CASSEPGQAMSYTF. CDR3 nucleotide sequence: TGTGCCAGCAGTGAACCCGGACAGGCTATGAGCTACACCTTC.

The rearrangement uses TRBV9 and TRBJ2-1, with 15 nucleotides matching TRBD2. Germline V gene lookup returns CDR1 SGDLS and CDR2 YYNGEE. The junction had 3 bases not matched to a gene; V was cut back by 4 bases and J by 7 bases. The CDR3 contains 15 residues. The CDR3 here is CASSLGLAGGNEQFF. CDR3 nucleotide sequence: TGTGCCAGCAGCTTGGGACTAGCGGGAGGAAATGAGCAGTTCTTC.

CDR3 in DNA: TGTGCCAGCACCGGCGGGGCTAACACTGAAGCTTTCTTT. This translates into CASTGGANTEAFF. The chain has TRBV12-3 or TRBV12-4 and TRBJ1-1, with D perhaps matching TRBD1 (5 bases). The CDR3 has 13 amino acids. V lost 7 bases to trimming and J lost 2 bases, with 11 bases between them.

The rearrangement joins TRBV9 to TRBJ2-3, with a possible D match to TRBD2 (5 bases). The length of the CDR3 is 18 residues. Trimming pared 5 bases from V and 0 bases from J, leaving 22 bases between. CDR1 SGDLS and CDR2 YYNGEE come from the germline V gene. The CDR3, as DNA: TGTGCCAGCAGTGTCAAAGCGGCGAGGACGGGGAGCACAGATACGCAGTATTTT. Translated: CASSVKAARTGSTDTQYF.

This clone was recorded only once. The germline gene is not matched at one end of the junction; a read error may be the cause. The chain carries TRBV30 and TRBJ1-2; 9 positions agree with TRBD1. The germline V gene encodes CDR1 GTSNPN and CDR2 SVGIG (reference sequence). This CDR3 spans 11 amino acids. CDR3 sequence: CAWKPRDRALF. The CDR3 nucleotides read TGTGCCTGGAAGCCTCGGGACAGGGCTCTCTTC.

This clone was seen a handful of times. The V and J genes are TRBV15 and TRBJ2-3; D is ambiguous. Trimming left V 0 bases short and J 8 bases short, with 12 bases between. The germline V gene encodes CDR1 LNHNV and CDR2 YYDKDF (reference sequence). CDR3 length: 14 residues. This CDR3 reads CATSRDKSFGTQYF. The CDR3 DNA follows: TGTGCCACCAGCAGAGATAAAAGCTTCGGTACGCAGTATTTT.

The chain links TRBV5-4 to TRBJ2-5; 14 bases agree with TRBD2. The CDR3 has 17 residues. J was trimmed by 4 bases and V by 4 bases; bases with no gene match: 9. From germline, CDR1 is SGHNT and CDR2 YYREEE (reference sequence). The CDR3 region has the DNA TGTGCCAGCAGCATACCGACTAGCGGGAGGGCTGCAGAGACCCAGTACTTC. Protein product: CASSIPTSGRAAETQYF.

V is TRBV25-1 and J is TRBJ1-1, with D perhaps TRBD1 (5 bases). The CDR3 spans 14 residues. CDR1 and CDR2 from the germline V gene are MGHDK and SYGVNS. V was pared by 5 bases and J by 1 base, with 11 bases between. The CDR3 coding sequence is TGTGCCAGCAGTCCCGGGGGGTCGAACACTGAAGCTTTCTTT. Translation: CASSPGGSNTEAFF.